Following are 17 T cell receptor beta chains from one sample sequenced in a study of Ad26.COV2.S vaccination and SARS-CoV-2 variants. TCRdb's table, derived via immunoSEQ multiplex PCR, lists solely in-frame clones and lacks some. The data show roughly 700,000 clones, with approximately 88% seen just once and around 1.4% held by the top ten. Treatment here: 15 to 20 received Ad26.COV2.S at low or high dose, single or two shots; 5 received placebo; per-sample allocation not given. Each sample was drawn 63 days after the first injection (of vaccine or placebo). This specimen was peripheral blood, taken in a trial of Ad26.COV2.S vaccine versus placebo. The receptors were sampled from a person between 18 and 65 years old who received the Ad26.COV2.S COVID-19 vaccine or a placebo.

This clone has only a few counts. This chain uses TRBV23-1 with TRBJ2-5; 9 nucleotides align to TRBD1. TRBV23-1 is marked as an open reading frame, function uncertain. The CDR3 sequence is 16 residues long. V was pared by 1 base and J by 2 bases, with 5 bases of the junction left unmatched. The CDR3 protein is CASSQFGTGPQETQYF. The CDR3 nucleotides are TGCGCCAGCAGTCAATTTGGGACAGGGCCTCAAGAGACCCAGTACTTC.

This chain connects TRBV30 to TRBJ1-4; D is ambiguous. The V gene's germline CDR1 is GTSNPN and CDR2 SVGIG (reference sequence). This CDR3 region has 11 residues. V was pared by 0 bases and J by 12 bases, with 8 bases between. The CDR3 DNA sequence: TGTGCCTGGAGTGTAGGGTCCGAACTGTTTTTT. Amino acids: CAWSVGSELFF. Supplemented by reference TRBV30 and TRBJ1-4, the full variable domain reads SQTIHQWPATLVQPVGSPLSLECTVEGTSNPNLYWYRQAAGRGLQLLFYSVGIGQISSEVPQNLSASRPQDRQFILSSKKLLLSDSGFYLCAWSVGSELFFGSGTQLSVL.

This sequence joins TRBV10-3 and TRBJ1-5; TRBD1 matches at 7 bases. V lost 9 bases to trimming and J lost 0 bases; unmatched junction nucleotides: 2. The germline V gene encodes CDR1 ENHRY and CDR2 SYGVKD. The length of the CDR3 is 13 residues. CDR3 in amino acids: CAIQGDSNQPQHF. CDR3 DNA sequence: TGTGCCATTCAGGGGGATAGCAATCAGCCCCAGCATTTT.

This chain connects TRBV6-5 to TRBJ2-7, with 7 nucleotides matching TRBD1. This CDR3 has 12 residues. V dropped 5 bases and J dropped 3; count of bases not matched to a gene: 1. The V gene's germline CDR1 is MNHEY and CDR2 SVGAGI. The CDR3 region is CASSTGDYEQYF. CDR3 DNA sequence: TGTGCCAGCAGTACAGGGGACTACGAGCAGTACTTC.

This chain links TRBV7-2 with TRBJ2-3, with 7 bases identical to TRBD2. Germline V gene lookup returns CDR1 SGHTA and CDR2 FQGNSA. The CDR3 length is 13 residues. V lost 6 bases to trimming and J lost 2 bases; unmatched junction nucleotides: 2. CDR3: CASRGGNTDTQYF. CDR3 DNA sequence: TGTGCCAGCAGGGGGGGGAACACAGATACGCAGTATTTT.

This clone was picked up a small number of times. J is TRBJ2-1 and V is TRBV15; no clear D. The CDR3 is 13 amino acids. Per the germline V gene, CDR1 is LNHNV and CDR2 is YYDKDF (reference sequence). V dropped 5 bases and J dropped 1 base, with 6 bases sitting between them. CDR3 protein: CATSEASYNEQFF. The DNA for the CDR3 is TGTGCCACCAGCGAAGCTTCCTACAATGAGCAGTTCTTC.

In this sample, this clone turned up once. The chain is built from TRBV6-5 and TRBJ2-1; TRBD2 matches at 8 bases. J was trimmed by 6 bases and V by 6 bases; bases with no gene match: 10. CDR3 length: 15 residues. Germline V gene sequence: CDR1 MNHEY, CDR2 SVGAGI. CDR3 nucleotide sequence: TGTGCCAGCAGCCCCCCGGGGGGGAGTGGCAATGAGCAGTTCTTC. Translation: CASSPPGGSGNEQFF.

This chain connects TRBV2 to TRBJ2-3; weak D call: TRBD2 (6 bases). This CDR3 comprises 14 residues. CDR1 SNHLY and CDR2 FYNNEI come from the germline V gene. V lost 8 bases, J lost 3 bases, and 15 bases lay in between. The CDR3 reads CASGGLARTDTQYF. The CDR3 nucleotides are TGTGCCAGCGGGGGGTTGGCACGGACAGATACGCAGTATTTT.

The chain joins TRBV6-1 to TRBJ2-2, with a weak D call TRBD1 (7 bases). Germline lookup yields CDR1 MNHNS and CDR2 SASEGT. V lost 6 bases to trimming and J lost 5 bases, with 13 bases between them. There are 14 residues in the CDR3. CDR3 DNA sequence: TGTGCCAGCAGCCGGACAGGAGGGACCGGGGAGCTGTTTTTT. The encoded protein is CASSRTGGTGELFF.

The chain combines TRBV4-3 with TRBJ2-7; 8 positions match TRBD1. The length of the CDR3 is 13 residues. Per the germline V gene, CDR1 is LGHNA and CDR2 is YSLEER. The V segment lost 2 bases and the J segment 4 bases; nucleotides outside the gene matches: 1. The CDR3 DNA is TGCGCCAGCAGCCAACGGACAGGGTACGAGCAGTACTTC. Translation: CASSQRTGYEQYF.

The CDR3 loop is CAWSAGTGEFYIGNQPQHF. The CDR3 DNA reads TGTGCCTGGAGTGCCGGGACAGGGGAATTCTATATAGGCAATCAGCCCCAGCATTTT. The chain joins TRBV30 to TRBJ1-5; TRBD1 matches at 10 bases. Unmatched junction bases numbered 14, after V lost 1 base and J lost 2 bases. The CDR3 sequence is 19 residues long. CDR1 is GTSNPN, CDR2 SVGIG, per germline (reference sequence).

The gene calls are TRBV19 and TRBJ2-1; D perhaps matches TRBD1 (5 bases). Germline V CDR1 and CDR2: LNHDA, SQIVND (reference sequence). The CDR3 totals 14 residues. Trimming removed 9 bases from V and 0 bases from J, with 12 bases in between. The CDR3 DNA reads TGTGCCAGCACCTGGGGCAACTCCTACAATGAGCAGTTCTTC. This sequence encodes CASTWGNSYNEQFF.

Written as DNA, the CDR3 is TGTGCCAGCAGTAGGGAGACGGGAGGAACCTATGGCTACACCTTC. Encoded protein: CASSRETGGTYGYTF. This rearrangement joins TRBV27 to TRBJ1-2, with D uncertain. CDR1 and CDR2 (germline): MNHEY, SMNVEV (reference sequence). V lost 5 bases and J 4 bases, leaving 17 bases between the germline ends. This CDR3 spans 15 amino acids.

The CDR3 coding sequence is TGTGCCAGCAGTTTCGGACAGGGGAAAGCTTTCTTT. Protein sequence: CASSFGQGKAFF. The chain combines TRBV12-3 or TRBV12-4 with TRBJ1-1, with 9 bases fitting TRBD1. Trimming at V came to 3 bases and at J to 9 bases, leaving 2 bases not matched to a gene. This CDR3 is built from 12 residues.

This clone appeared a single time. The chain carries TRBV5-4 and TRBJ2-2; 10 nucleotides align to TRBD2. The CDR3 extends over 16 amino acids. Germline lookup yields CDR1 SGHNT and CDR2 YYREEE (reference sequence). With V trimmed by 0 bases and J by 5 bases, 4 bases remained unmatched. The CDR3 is CASSLGSGGETGELFF. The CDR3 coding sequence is TGTGCCAGCAGCTTGGGGAGCGGGGGGGAGACCGGGGAGCTGTTTTTT.

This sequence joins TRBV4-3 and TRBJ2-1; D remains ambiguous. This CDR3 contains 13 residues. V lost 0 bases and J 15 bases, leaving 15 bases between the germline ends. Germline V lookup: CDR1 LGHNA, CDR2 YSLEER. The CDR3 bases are TGCGCCAGCAGCCAAGATCACGGCAGAGAGGCGTTCTTC. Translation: CASSQDHGREAFF.

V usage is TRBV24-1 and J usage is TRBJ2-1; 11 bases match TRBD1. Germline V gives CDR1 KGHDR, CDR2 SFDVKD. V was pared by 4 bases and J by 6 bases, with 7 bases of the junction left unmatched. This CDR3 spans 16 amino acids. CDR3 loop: CATSEPPGTGGNEQFF. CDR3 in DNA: TGTGCCACCAGTGAGCCGCCCGGGACAGGGGGCAATGAGCAGTTCTTC.